The entry below describes one T cell receptor beta chain. With autoimmune disease history or systemic immunosuppression, patients were excluded. Clones were sequenced by immunoSEQ multiplex PCR, and TCRdb holds only the in-frame ones, with some missing. The profile shows tens of thousands of clones, roughly 92% of them singletons. The entry originates in a study of OX40 agonist ivuxolimab in advanced cancers. This CDR3 has 15 amino acids. V was shortened by 3 bases and J by 0 bases, with 9 bases between the two germline ends. The germline V gene has CDR1 LNHDA and CDR2 SQIVND (reference sequence). This sample comprised CD4+ or CD8+ T cells sorted from blood, obtained in a trial of the OX40 agonist ivuxolimab. This chain joins TRBV19 and TRBJ1-3; D remains unclear. This clonotype was sampled from an adult with an advanced solid tumor such as melanoma, head and neck, liver or kidney cancer. CDR3 in amino acids: CASSMALNSGNTIYF. In nucleotides, the CDR3 is TGTGCCAGTAGTATGGCACTTAACTCTGGAAACACCATATATTTT.